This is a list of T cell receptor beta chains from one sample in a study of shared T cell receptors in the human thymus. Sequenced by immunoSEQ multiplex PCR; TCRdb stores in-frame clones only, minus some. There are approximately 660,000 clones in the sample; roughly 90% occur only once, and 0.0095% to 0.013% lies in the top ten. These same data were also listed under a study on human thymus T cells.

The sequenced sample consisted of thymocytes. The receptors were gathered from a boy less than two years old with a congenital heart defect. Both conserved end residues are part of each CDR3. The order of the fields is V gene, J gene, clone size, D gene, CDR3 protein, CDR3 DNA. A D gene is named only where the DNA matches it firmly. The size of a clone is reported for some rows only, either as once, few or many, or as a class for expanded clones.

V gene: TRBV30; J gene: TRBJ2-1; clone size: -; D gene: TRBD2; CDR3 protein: CAWSGTSGLSNEQFF; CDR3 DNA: TGTGCCTGGAGTGGGACTAGCGGATTGAGCAATGAGCAGTTCTTC
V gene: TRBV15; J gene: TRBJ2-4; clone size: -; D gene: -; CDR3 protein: CATSRDRAGCKNIQYF; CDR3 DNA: TGTGCCACCAGCAGAGATCGCGCGGGGTGCAAAAACATTCAGTACTTC
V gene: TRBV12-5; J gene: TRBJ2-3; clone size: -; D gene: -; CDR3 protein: CASGLVSDVADTQYF; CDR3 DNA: TGTGCTAGTGGTTTGGTGAGCGACGTGGCGGATACGCAGTATTTT
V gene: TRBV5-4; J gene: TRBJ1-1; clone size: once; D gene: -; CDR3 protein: CASSLGQPMNTEAFF; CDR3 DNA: TGTGCCAGCAGCTTGGGACAGCCCATGAACACTGAAGCTTTCTTT
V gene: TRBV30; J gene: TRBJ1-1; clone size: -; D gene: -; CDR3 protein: CARRGGLENTEAFF; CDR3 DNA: TGTGCTCGAAGGGGGGGCTTGGAGAACACTGAAGCCTTCTTT
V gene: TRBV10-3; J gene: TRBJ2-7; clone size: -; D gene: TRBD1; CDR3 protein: CAISELTGGKTLSGGSSYEQYF; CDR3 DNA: TGTGCCATCAGTGAGCTGACAGGGGGAAAGACCTTAAGCGGAGGGAGCTCCTACGAGCAGTACTTC
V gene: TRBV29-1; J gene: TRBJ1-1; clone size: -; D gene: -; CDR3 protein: CSVEGRAEAFF; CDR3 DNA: TGCAGCGTTGAGGGCAGGGCGGAAGCTTTCTTT
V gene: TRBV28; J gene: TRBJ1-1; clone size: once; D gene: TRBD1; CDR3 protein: CASSASRQGRNTEAFF; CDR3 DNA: TGTGCCAGCAGTGCCTCACGACAGGGGAGGAACACTGAAGCTTTCTTT
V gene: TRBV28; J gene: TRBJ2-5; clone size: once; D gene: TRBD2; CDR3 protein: CASGRSGLAEETQYF; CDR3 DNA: TGTGCCAGCGGACGGTCGGGACTAGCAGAAGAGACCCAGTACTTC
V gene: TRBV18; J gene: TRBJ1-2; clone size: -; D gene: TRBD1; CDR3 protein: CASSPTGTGGGNYNGYTF; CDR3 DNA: TGTGCCAGCTCACCAACTGGGACAGGGGGCGGAAATTATAATGGCTACACCTTC
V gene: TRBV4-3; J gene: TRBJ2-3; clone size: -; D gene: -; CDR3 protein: CASSAEGHTDTQYF; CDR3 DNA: TGCGCCAGCAGCGCGGAGGGCCACACAGATACGCAGTATTTT
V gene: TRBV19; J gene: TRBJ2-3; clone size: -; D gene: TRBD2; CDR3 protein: CARTRGADTQYF; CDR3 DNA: TGTGCCAGGACACGGGGGGCAGATACGCAGTATTTT
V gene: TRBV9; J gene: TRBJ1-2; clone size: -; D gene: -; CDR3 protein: CASSVKGAYGYTF; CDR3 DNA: TGTGCCAGCAGCGTAAAAGGGGCCTATGGCTACACCTTC
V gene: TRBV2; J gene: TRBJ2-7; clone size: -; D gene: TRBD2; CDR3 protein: CASSLLAVSYEQYF; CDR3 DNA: TGTGCCAGCAGCCTACTAGCGGTAAGCTACGAGCAGTACTTC
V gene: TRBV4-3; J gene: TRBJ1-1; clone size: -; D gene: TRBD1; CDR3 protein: CASSRGTGPMHGAFF; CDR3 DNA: TGCGCCAGCAGCCGGGGGACAGGGCCGATGCATGGGGCTTTCTTT
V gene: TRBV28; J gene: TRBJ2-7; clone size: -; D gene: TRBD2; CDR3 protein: CASLGGREDEQYF; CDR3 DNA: TGTGCCAGTTTAGGGGGGCGGGAGGACGAGCAGTACTTC
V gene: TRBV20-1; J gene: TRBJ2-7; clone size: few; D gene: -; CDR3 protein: CSAFRGEQYF; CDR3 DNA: TGCAGTGCTTTTCGCGGCGAGCAGTACTTC
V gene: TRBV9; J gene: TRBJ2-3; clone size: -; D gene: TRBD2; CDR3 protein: CASSVGLAGGDTQYF; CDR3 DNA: TGTGCCAGCAGCGTAGGACTAGCGGGCGGTGATACGCAGTATTTT
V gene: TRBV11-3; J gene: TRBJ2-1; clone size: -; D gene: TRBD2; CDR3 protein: CASSPRGRASGDNEQFF; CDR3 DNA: TGTGCCAGCAGCCCCCGAGGGCGGGCTAGCGGGGACAATGAGCAGTTCTTC
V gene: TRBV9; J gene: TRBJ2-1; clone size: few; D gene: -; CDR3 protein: CASSGRRDSYNEQFF; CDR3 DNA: TGTGCCAGCAGCGGGCGGAGGGATTCCTACAATGAGCAGTTCTTC
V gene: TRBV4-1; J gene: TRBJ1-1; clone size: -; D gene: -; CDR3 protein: CASSQGVGALRAFF; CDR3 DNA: TGCGCCAGCAGCCAAGGCGTGGGGGCCCTGAGAGCTTTCTTT
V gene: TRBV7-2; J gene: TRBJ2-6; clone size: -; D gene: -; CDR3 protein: CASSLGGRGAGANVLTF; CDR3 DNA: TGTGCCAGCAGCTTAGGTGGCAGGGGAGCTGGGGCCAACGTCCTGACTTTC
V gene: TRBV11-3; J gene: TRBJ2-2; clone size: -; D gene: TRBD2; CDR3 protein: CASSLERTSGDPNTGELFF; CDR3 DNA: TGTGCCAGCAGCTTAGAAAGGACTAGCGGAGACCCCAACACCGGGGAGCTGTTTTTT
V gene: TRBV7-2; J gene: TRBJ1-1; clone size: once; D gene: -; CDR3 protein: CASSVGAAFF; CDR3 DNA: TGTGCCAGCAGCGTGGGGGCGGCTTTCTTT
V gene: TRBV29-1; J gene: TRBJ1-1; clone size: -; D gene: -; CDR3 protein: CSGTLRPGTEAFF; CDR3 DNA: TGCAGCGGGACCCTGAGGCCGGGGACTGAAGCTTTCTTT
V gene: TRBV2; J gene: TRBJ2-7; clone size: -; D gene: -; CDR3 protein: CASSEDILYYEQYF; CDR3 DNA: TGTGCCAGCAGTGAGGACATCCTATACTACGAGCAGTACTTC